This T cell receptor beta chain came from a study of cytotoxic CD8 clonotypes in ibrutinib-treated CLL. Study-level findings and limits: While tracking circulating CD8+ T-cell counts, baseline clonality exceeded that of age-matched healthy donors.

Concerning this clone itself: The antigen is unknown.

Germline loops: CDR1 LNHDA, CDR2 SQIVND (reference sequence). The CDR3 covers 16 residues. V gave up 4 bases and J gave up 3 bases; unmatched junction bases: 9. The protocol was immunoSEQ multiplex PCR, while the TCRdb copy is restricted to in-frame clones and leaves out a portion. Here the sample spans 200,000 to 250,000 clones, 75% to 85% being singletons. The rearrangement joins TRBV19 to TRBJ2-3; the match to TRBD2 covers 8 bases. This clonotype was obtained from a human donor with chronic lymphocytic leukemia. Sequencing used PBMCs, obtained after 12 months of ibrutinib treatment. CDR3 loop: CASSTYSGISTDTQYF. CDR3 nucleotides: TGTGCCAGTAGTACCTATAGCGGGATCTCAACAGATACGCAGTATTTT. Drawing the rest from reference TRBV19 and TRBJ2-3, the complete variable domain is DGGITQSPKYLFRKEGQNVTLSCEQNLNHDAMYWYRQDPGQGLRLIYYSQIVNDFQKGDIAEGYSVSREKKESFPLTVTSAQKNPTAFYLCASSTYSGISTDTQYFGPGTRLTVL.